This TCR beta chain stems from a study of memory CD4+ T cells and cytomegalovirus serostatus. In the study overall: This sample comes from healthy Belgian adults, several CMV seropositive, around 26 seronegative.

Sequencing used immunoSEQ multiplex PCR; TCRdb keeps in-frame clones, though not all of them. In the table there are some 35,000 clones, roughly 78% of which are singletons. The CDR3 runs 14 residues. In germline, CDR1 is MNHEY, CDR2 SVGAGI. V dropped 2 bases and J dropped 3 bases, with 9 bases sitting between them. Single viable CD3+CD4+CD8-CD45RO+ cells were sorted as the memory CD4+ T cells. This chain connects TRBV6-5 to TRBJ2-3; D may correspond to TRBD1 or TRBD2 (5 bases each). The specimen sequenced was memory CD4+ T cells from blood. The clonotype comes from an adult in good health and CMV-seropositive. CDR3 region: CASSYGGFTDTQYF. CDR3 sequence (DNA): TGTGCCAGCAGTTACGGGGGATTTACAGATACGCAGTATTTT.